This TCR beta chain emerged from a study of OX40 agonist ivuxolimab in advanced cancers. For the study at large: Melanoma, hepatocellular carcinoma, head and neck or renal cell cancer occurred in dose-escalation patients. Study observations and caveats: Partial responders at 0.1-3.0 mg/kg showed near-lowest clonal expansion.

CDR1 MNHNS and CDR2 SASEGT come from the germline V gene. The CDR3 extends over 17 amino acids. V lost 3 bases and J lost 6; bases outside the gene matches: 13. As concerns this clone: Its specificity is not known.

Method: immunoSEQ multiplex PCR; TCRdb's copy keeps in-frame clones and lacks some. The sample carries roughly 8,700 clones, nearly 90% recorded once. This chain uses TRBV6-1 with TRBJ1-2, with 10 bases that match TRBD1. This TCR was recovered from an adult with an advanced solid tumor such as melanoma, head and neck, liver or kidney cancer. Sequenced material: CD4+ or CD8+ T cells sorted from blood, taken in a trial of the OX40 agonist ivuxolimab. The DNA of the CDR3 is TGTGCCAGCAGTGAGTATTACTCCGGGACAGGGGTTGATGGCTACACCTTC. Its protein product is CASSEYYSGTGVDGYTF.